The rows below give T cell receptor beta chains drawn from one sample of a study of yellow fever vaccine responses in identical twins. TCRdb fed the RT-PCR reads into MiXCR, producing one record per CDR3 protein. The top ten hold 3.4% of the sample, which has about 6,900 distinct CDR3 sequences, roughly 89% seen once. The source material was T cells from blood (PBMCs), unsorted or a sorted subset (not recorded which), sampled before or after yellow fever vaccination (not recorded which). The receptors were gathered from a woman under 30 who received the yellow fever vaccine. The CDR3 runs from the conserved cysteine through the conserved F or W. The D gene is left open where the match is weak. Size is omitted from some rows. Given values are once, few, many or a class for expanded clones.

clone_size	v_call	d_call	j_call	cdr3_aa	cdr3_nt
.	TRBV10-1	.	TRBJ1-5	CASSGGGEMRQPQHF	TGCGCCAGCAGTGGTGGAGGGGAGATGAGGCAGCCCCAGCATTTT
.	TRBV4-3	.	TRBJ2-7	CASSQFDSYEQYF	TGCGCCAGCAGCCAATTTGACAGCTACGAGCAGTACTTC
.	TRBV29-1	TRBD2	TRBJ2-1	CSFQTSGSVSYNEQFF	TGCAGCTTTCAGACTAGCGGAAGTGTCAGCTACAATGAGCAGTTCTTC
.	TRBV18	.	TRBJ2-1	CASSEPDTYDEQFF	TGTGCCAGCTCCGAGCCCGACACTTACGATGAGCAGTTCTTC
.	TRBV12-3/TRBV12-4	.	TRBJ2-7	CASSLAGSYEQYF	TGTGCCAGCAGTTTGGCGGGATCCTACGAGCAGTACTTC
.	TRBV20-1	TRBD2	TRBJ2-3	CSARRTSGDTQYF	TGCAGTGCTAGGCGGACTAGCGGGGATACGCAGTATTTT
.	TRBV29-1	TRBD2	TRBJ2-3	CSVEDPLAGVPDTQYF	TGCAGCGTTGAAGATCCCCTAGCGGGAGTGCCAGATACGCAGTATTTT
.	TRBV28	.	TRBJ2-7	CASTTPRDTYEQYF	TGTGCCAGCACCACTCCCCGGGACACCTACGAGCAGTACTTC
few	TRBV4-1	.	TRBJ1-5	CASSHPGAGQPQHF	TGCGCCAGCAGTCACCCCGGGGCTGGGCAGCCCCAGCATTTT
.	TRBV15	.	TRBJ2-7	CATSRESSDEQYF	TGTGCCACCAGCAGAGAAAGTAGCGACGAGCAGTACTTC
.	TRBV5-4	.	TRBJ2-1	CASSLVAASDEQFF	TGTGCCAGCAGCTTGGTGGCAGCCAGCGATGAGCAGTTCTTC
.	TRBV12-3/TRBV12-4	TRBD1	TRBJ2-2	CASSSPGGSGELFF	TGTGCCAGCAGTTCCCCAGGGGGTTCCGGGGAGCTGTTTTTT
.	TRBV20-1	.	TRBJ2-1	CSARDPLASSYNEQFF	TGCAGTGCTAGAGACCCCCTAGCGAGCTCCTACAATGAGCAGTTCTTC
.	TRBV7-6	.	TRBJ1-3	CASSFDGGTNKGGNTIYF	TGTGCCAGCAGCTTCGACGGGGGGACCAACAAGGGTGGAAACACCATATATTTT
.	TRBV12-3/TRBV12-4	TRBD1	TRBJ2-7	CASSSQGASYEQYF	TGTGCCAGCAGTTCACAGGGGGCCTCCTACGAGCAGTACTTC
.	TRBV3-1	.	TRBJ2-7	CASSQDDGYEQYF	TGTGCCAGCAGCCAAGACGATGGCTACGAGCAGTACTTC
.	TRBV29-1	.	TRBJ1-1	CSVERPGYTEAFF	TGCAGCGTTGAACGTCCTGGGTACACTGAAGCTTTCTTT
.	TRBV29-1	.	TRBJ2-1	CSVGSGRSNEQFF	TGCAGCGTTGGTTCAGGTAGATCTAATGAGCAGTTCTTC
.	TRBV24-1	.	TRBJ1-5	CATSDLGDNQPQHF	TGTGCCACCAGTGATTTAGGAGACAATCAGCCCCAGCATTTT
.	TRBV24-1	TRBD1	TRBJ2-2	CATSDGDSYTGELFF	TGTGCCACCAGTGATGGGGACAGTTACACCGGGGAGCTGTTTTTT